The clone carrying this T cell receptor (beta chain) was detected a few times. The entry originates in a study of cytomegalovirus exposure and HLA in healthy donors. The V gene's germline CDR1 is WSHSY and CDR2 SAAADI. V lost 8 bases to trimming and J lost 3 bases, with 7 bases between them. The CDR3 consists of 11 residues. PCR amplification relied on 60 Vbeta primers (plus 13 Jbeta primers). TCRdb's table, derived via immunoSEQ multiplex PCR, lists solely in-frame clones and lacks some. The sample lists tens of thousands of clones; roughly a tenth were seen once. This TCR was sampled from a man between 60 and 70 years old in good health and CMV-seropositive. The chain carries TRBV10-2 and TRBJ1-1; D unresolved. The sequenced sample was PBMCs. The CDR3 DNA follows: TGCGCCAGCGGGGAGCACACTGAAGCTTTCTTT. This sequence encodes CASGEHTEAFF.